This is a list of T cell receptor beta chains from one sample in a study of blood T cell repertoires in COVID-19. Here immunoSEQ multiplex PCR was the method, and the copy in TCRdb shows in-frame clones only, minus some. Here the sample spans about 330,000 clones, 70% to 90% being singletons. The sample taken for sequencing was peripheral blood. All receptors come from a human donor in a cohort sampled during active COVID-19. The CDR3 runs from the conserved cysteine through the conserved F or W. Fields, in order: clone size, J gene, D gene, V gene, CDR3 protein, CDR3 DNA. D genes are given only for firm matches. Some rows mark clone size as missing; the rest say once, few, many or name a class of expanded clone.

size: .; J: TRBJ2-5; D: .; V: TRBV30; CDR3: CAWNRGNQETQYF; DNA: TGTGCCTGGAATAGGGGGAACCAAGAGACCCAGTACTTC
size: .; J: TRBJ2-4; D: TRBD2; V: TRBV5-1; CDR3: CASSRGTSEGADIQYF; DNA: TGCGCCAGCAGCCGGGGGACTAGCGAGGGGGCTGACATTCAGTACTTC
size: .; J: TRBJ2-3; D: .; V: TRBV10-3; CDR3: CAISVSTDTQYF; DNA: TGTGCCATCAGTGTTTCGACAGATACGCAGTATTTT
size: .; J: TRBJ2-1; D: TRBD2; V: TRBV5-1; CDR3: CASSVSGGSSYNEQFF; DNA: TGCGCCAGCAGCGTGTCGGGGGGGAGCTCCTACAATGAGCAGTTCTTC
size: .; J: TRBJ2-7; D: TRBD2; V: TRBV6-2/TRBV6-3; CDR3: CASSYYEGTSGVYEQYF; DNA: TGTGCCAGCAGTTACTACGAAGGCACTAGCGGTGTCTACGAGCAGTACTTC
size: once; J: TRBJ2-5; D: TRBD2; V: TRBV14; CDR3: CASSQASGGPRETQYF; DNA: TGTGCCAGCAGCCAAGCTAGCGGGGGGCCGAGAGAGACCCAGTACTTC
size: .; J: TRBJ2-4; D: .; V: TRBV15; CDR3: CAPRGTKNIQYF; DNA: TGTGCCCCGAGGGGGACCAAAAACATTCAGTACTTC
size: .; J: TRBJ1-3; D: .; V: TRBV9; CDR3: CASSELGQSGNTIYF; DNA: TGTGCCAGCAGCGAGCTAGGACAATCTGGAAACACCATATATTTT
size: .; J: TRBJ2-2; D: TRBD2; V: TRBV5-4; CDR3: CASSLLAGAGGELFF; DNA: TGTGCCAGCAGCTTGTTAGCGGGGGCTGGCGGGGAGCTGTTTTTT
size: .; J: TRBJ1-2; D: .; V: TRBV5-1; CDR3: CASSYWPQGEGGYTF; DNA: TGCGCCAGCAGCTACTGGCCACAGGGAGAGGGTGGCTACACCTTC
size: .; J: TRBJ2-5; D: .; V: TRBV18; CDR3: CASSPKAPHGERETQYF; DNA: TGTGCCAGCTCACCAAAAGCTCCCCATGGGGAGAGAGAGACCCAGTACTTC
size: .; J: TRBJ2-5; D: TRBD2; V: TRBV10-2; CDR3: CASSDVEERGPQETQYF; DNA: TGCGCCAGCAGTGATGTAGAGGAGCGGGGGCCCCAAGAGACCCAGTACTTC
size: .; J: TRBJ1-5; D: TRBD1; V: TRBV5-1; CDR3: CASSPTPGQGNQPQHF; DNA: TGCGCCAGCAGCCCCACCCCCGGACAGGGGAATCAGCCCCAGCATTTT
size: .; J: TRBJ2-5; D: TRBD1; V: TRBV5-5; CDR3: CASSPQGAGKTQYF; DNA: TGTGCCAGCAGCCCCCAGGGGGCAGGCAAGACCCAGTACTTC
size: once; J: TRBJ1-1; D: .; V: TRBV3-1/TRBV3-2; CDR3: CASSERLNTEAFF; DNA: TGTGCCAGCAGCGAGAGACTAAACACTGAAGCTTTCTTT
size: .; J: TRBJ1-2; D: .; V: TRBV11-2; CDR3: CASSLFSLTNYGYTF; DNA: TGTGCCAGCAGCTTATTTAGCCTGACCAACTATGGCTACACCTTC